These 18 T cell receptor beta chains originate from one sample sequenced in a study of regulatory and conventional T cells in RAG deficiency. The assay was immunoSEQ multiplex PCR, and TCRdb's table has in-frame clones only and misses some. The data hold more than 40,000 clones, with around 89% observed a single time. The sorted conventional CD4+ T cells were CD25-low and CD127-high, with genomic DNA sequenced. A further study also used this sample, focusing on regulatory T cells. Per that study: Amplification used 52 TRBV primers and 13 TRBJ primers.

The source material was CD4+ effector T cells sorted from blood. The receptor source for this set is a human donor in good health.

The V call is TRBV6-1, the J call TRBJ2-1; TRBD1 matches 9 bases. V gave up 7 bases and J gave up 4 bases; unmatched junction bases: 5. This CDR3 has 14 amino acids. Germline V CDR1 and CDR2: MNHNS, SASEGT. CDR3 loop: CASNRDRVYNEQFF. The CDR3 DNA follows: TGTGCCAGCAACCGGGACAGGGTGTACAATGAGCAGTTCTTC.

The chain recombines TRBV5-6 with TRBJ2-3, with no clear D. V was clipped by 0 bases and J by 4 bases, with 3 bases between them. Per the germline V gene, CDR1 is SGHDT and CDR2 is YYEEEE. The CDR3 has 12 amino acids. The CDR3 sequence is CASSLAPDTQYF. The CDR3 DNA sequence: TGTGCCAGCAGCTTGGCGCCAGATACGCAGTATTTT. The whole variable domain, filled in from reference TRBV5-6 and TRBJ2-3, reads DAGVTQSPTHLIKTRGQQVTLRCSPKSGHDTVSWYQQALGQGPQFIFQYYEEEERQRGNFPDRFSGHQFPNYSSELNVNALLLGDSALYLCASSLAPDTQYFGPGTRLTVL.

The chain couples TRBV19 to TRBJ2-3; D assignment may be TRBD1 or TRBD2 (5 bases each). This CDR3 comprises 19 residues. Trimming pared 0 bases from V and 0 bases from J, leaving 19 bases between. The V gene's germline CDR1 is LNHDA and CDR2 SQIVND (reference sequence). CDR3: CASSIDLFGTAFSTDTQYF. CDR3 bases: TGTGCCAGTAGTATAGATCTATTCGGGACGGCGTTTAGCACAGATACGCAGTATTTT.

The chain joins TRBV28 to TRBJ2-2, with 9 bases identical to TRBD1. V trimming: 5 bases; J trimming: 7 bases; junction bases outside the gene matches: 11. The CDR3 length is 16 residues. Germline CDR1 and CDR2: MDHEN and SYDVKM. The CDR3 reads CASSITGTGKNGELFF. The CDR3 DNA is TGTGCCAGCAGTATAACTGGGACAGGGAAGAACGGGGAGCTGTTTTTT.

The chain's CDR3 is CASSLWAENTIYF. DNA for the CDR3: TGTGCCAGCAGCTTATGGGCAGAAAACACCATATATTTT. The V call is TRBV11-3, the J call TRBJ1-3; D gene uncertain. The CDR3 has 13 amino acids. Between the trimmed V and J ends, which lost 2 bases and 6 bases, there was a span of 8 bases. Looked up from germline, CDR1 is SGHNT and CDR2 is YENEEA.

V and J are TRBV19 and TRBJ1-3; D is ambiguous. The V gene lost 4 bases and the J gene lost 0 bases, with 16 bases spanning the gap. The CDR3 contains 17 residues. The germline V gene encodes CDR1 LNHDA and CDR2 SQIVND (reference sequence). CDR3 nucleotides: TGTGCCAGTAGTACCCCGACGGGGAGGAGCTCTGGAAACACCATATATTTT. This codes for CASSTPTGRSSGNTIYF.

The V and J genes are TRBV5-6 and TRBJ2-5; 13 positions match TRBD2. J gave up 5 bases and V 4 bases, and 8 bases lay outside the gene matches. Per germline, CDR1 SGHDT and CDR2 YYEEEE. The CDR3 runs 16 residues. The CDR3 loop reads CASSRLAGGLIETQYF. CDR3 in DNA: TGTGCCAGCAGCCGACTAGCGGGGGGTTTGATTGAGACCCAGTACTTC. Complete variable domain (other parts from reference TRBV5-6 and TRBJ2-5): DAGVTQSPTHLIKTRGQQVTLRCSPKSGHDTVSWYQQALGQGPQFIFQYYEEEERQRGNFPDRFSGHQFPNYSSELNVNALLLGDSALYLCASSRLAGGLIETQYFGPGTRLLVL.

The table lists this clone with a few counts. The rearrangement uses TRBV4-2 and TRBJ1-2; perhaps TRBD1 as D (6 bases). Trimming cost V 5 bases and J 1 base, with 14 bases left between them. In germline, CDR1 is LGHNA, CDR2 YNFKEQ. The CDR3 runs to 15 residues. The CDR3 nucleotides are TGTGCCAGCAGCTTGGCGTCACAGGGTAACTATGGCTACACCTTC. Its translation is CASSLASQGNYGYTF.

This chain links TRBV12-5 with TRBJ2-1; 10 bases fit TRBD2. The germline V gene encodes CDR1 LGHNT and CDR2 FRNRAP. Trimming cost V 1 base and J 0 bases; bases outside gene matches: 0. This CDR3 has 16 amino acids. CDR3 coding DNA: TGTGCTAGTGGTTTGGGGACTAGCGGCTCCTACAATGAGCAGTTCTTC. Its protein product is CASGLGTSGSYNEQFF.

The CDR3: CASSPRRVSYNEQFF. CDR3 bases: TGTGCCAGCAGCCCGCGGAGGGTCTCCTACAATGAGCAGTTCTTC. V and J are TRBV11-3 and TRBJ2-1, with a tentative D call TRBD2 (6 bases). Germline values: CDR1 SGHNT, CDR2 YENEEA. V lost 5 bases, J lost 0 bases, and 11 bases lay in between. The CDR3 consists of 15 residues.

This sequence joins TRBV4-1 and TRBJ2-1; possibly TRBD1 for D (6 bases). The CDR3 has 13 residues. CDR1 and CDR2 from the germline V gene are MGHRA and YSYEKL. V lost 0 bases to trimming and J lost 10 bases, with 10 bases between them. CDR3 DNA sequence: TGCGCCAGCAGCCAAGAGCCCGGGACAGAGCAGTTCTTC. Translating it yields CASSQEPGTEQFF.

CDR3 in amino acids: CASSRTTDTQYF. The CDR3 region has the DNA TGCGCCAGCAGCAGAACGACAGATACGCAGTATTTT. V is TRBV5-1 and J is TRBJ2-3; the D is unclear. V was clipped by 4 bases and J by 3 bases, with 6 bases between them. The CDR3 consists of 12 residues. In germline, CDR1 is SGHRS, CDR2 YFSETQ.

The V gene is TRBV7-2, the J gene TRBJ1-4; D remains unclear. This CDR3 contains 17 residues. Germline loops: CDR1 SGHTA, CDR2 FQGNSA. Trimming removed 2 bases from V and 0 bases from J, with 13 bases in between. The CDR3 nucleotides are TGTGCCAGCAGCTTACGTATAGGGCCTGCAACTAATGAAAAACTGTTTTTT. It specifies CASSLRIGPATNEKLFF.

The chain is built from TRBV10-3 and TRBJ2-5, with 10 bases lining up with TRBD2. The CDR3 has 18 amino acids. Germline CDR1 and CDR2: ENHRY and SYGVKD. The V segment lost 0 bases and the J segment 2 bases; nucleotides outside the gene matches: 9. DNA for the CDR3: TGTGCCATCAGTGAGTCTGGTCTAGCGGGAGATTATCAAGAGACCCAGTACTTC. It specifies CAISESGLAGDYQETQYF.

This clone was recorded once. This chain joins TRBV7-9 and TRBJ2-1; D is possibly TRBD1 or TRBD2 (6 bases each). V was cut by 11 bases and J by 15 bases, with 11 bases left in between. Germline V lookup: CDR1 SEHNR, CDR2 FQNEAQ (reference sequence). The CDR3 is 8 residues long. CDR3 coding DNA: TGTGCCCTAAAGGGGGGGTTCTTC. Translated, it gives CALKGGFF. The full variable domain, its missing parts supplied by reference TRBV7-9 and TRBJ2-1, is DTGVSQNPRHKITKRGQNVTFRCDPISEHNRLYWYRQTLGQGPEFLTYFQNEAQLEKSRLLSDRFSAERPKGSFSTLEIQRTEQGDSAMYLCALKGGFFGPGTRLTVL.

The rearrangement links TRBV30 to TRBJ1-2, with D perhaps TRBD1 (6 bases). The germline gives CDR1 GTSNPN, CDR2 SVGIG (reference sequence). The ends were cut back, 2 bases at V and 2 bases at J, with 12 bases in the middle. CDR3 length equals 14 residues. The CDR3 sequence is CAWSYLGQNYGYTF. The CDR3 nucleotides read TGTGCCTGGAGTTATCTAGGACAGAACTATGGCTACACCTTC.

The V call is TRBV5-1, the J call TRBJ2-5, with a weak D call TRBD2 (6 bases). V was clipped by 2 bases and J by 5 bases, with 10 bases between them. The CDR3 loop spans 13 amino acids. CDR1 is SGHRS, CDR2 YFSETQ, per germline. The CDR3 nucleotides read TGCGCCAGCAGCTTAGGCGGGGACGAGACCCAGTACTTC. Residues: CASSLGGDETQYF. The full variable domain, completed using reference TRBV5-1 and TRBJ2-5, is KAGVTQTPRYLIKTRGQQVTLSCSPISGHRSVSWYQQTPGQGLQFLFEYFSETQRNKGNFPGRFSGRQFSNSRSEMNVSTLELGDSALYLCASSLGGDETQYFGPGTRLLVL.

The chain links TRBV5-1 to TRBJ1-2; D ambiguous. The V end was cut by 0 bases, the J end by 2 bases, with 17 bases between. The germline V gene has CDR1 SGHRS and CDR2 YFSETQ. CDR3 length equals 17 residues. The CDR3 DNA reads as TGCGCCAGCAGCTTGGACCCTCCGGGAGGCTTCAACTATGGCTACACCTTC. Encoded protein: CASSLDPPGGFNYGYTF. Together with reference TRBV5-1 and TRBJ1-2, the CDR3 gives the full variable domain: KAGVTQTPRYLIKTRGQQVTLSCSPISGHRSVSWYQQTPGQGLQFLFEYFSETQRNKGNFPGRFSGRQFSNSRSEMNVSTLELGDSALYLCASSLDPPGGFNYGYTFGSGTRLTVV.